Below are 18 T cell receptor beta chains sequenced from a single sample in a study of T-cell memory formation after mild COVID-19. MiXCR was run by TCRdb on the 5' RACE reads, yielding one entry per CDR3 protein. The sample shows roughly 86,000 distinct CDR3 sequences, more than 12% of them seen only once. Sequencing input: PBMCs or a T cell subset sorted from them (not recorded which). These receptors were taken from a man between 18 and 35 years old who had mild COVID-19 (a few samples of this study predate the infection). Cell type and time point are not known.

This clonotype was observed a handful of times. This rearrangement joins TRBV19 to TRBJ2-3, with D uncertain. Trimming took 9 bases from V and 4 from J, leaving 5 bases between them. Germline CDR1 is LNHDA and CDR2 is SQIVND (reference sequence). The length of the CDR3 is 10 residues. The CDR3 DNA sequence: TGTGCCAGCACAGCAGATACGCAGTATTTT. Its protein is CASTADTQYF.

Comments on this clonotype: A clone one base away is much larger, so this may be a read error. This rearrangement joins TRBV4-1 to TRBJ1-5, with unresolved D. Germline V lookup: CDR1 MGHRA, CDR2 YSYEKL. This CDR3 has 15 residues. Deletions cut 3 bases from V and 0 bases from J, with 9 bases between. As DNA, the CDR3 is TGCGCCAGCAGCCAGGGAAGCTATAGCAATCAGCCCCAGCATTTT. It encodes CASSQGSYSNQPQHF.

This clonotype was seen a few times. The chain couples TRBV4-3 to TRBJ1-1, with D possibly being TRBD1 (6 bases). Germline V lookup: CDR1 LGHNA, CDR2 YSLEER. V was cut by 1 base and J by 5 bases, with 14 bases left in between. This CDR3 is 15 amino acids long. CDR3 sequence: CASSQVRGAATEAFF. The CDR3 DNA sequence: TGCGCCAGCAGCCAAGTTAGGGGGGCAGCAACTGAAGCTTTCTTT.

This clonotype showed up just a few times. This rearrangement joins TRBV3-1 to TRBJ2-5; TRBD2 matches 8 bases. Trimming cost V 3 bases and J 2 bases; bases outside gene matches: 8. CDR1 is LGHDT and CDR2 is YNNKEL in the germline V gene (reference sequence). The CDR3 length is 16 residues. Here the CDR3 reads CASSHYIAGTQETQYF. The CDR3, as DNA: TGTGCCAGCAGCCATTATATAGCGGGGACGCAAGAGACCCAGTACTTC.

A few counts support this clonotype. The chain links TRBV3-1 to TRBJ2-5, with D possibly matching TRBD2 (6 bases). CDR3 length equals 14 residues. CDR1 and CDR2 (germline): LGHDT, YNNKEL (reference sequence). The V end was cut by 6 bases, the J end by 5 bases, with 16 bases between. Here the CDR3 reads CASRQATSEETQYF. As DNA, the CDR3 is TGTGCCAGCAGACAGGCGACTAGTGAGGAGACCCAGTACTTC.

The rearrangement links TRBV19 to TRBJ2-3; D is unclear. Germline assignment: CDR1 LNHDA and CDR2 SQIVND (reference sequence). There are 17 residues in the CDR3. Trimming stripped 4 bases from V and 2 bases from J, with 19 bases between. The CDR3 protein is CASSSRVLILDTDTQYF. Written as DNA, the CDR3 is TGTGCCAGTAGTAGCCGGGTATTAATATTGGACACAGATACGCAGTATTTT.

This sequence joins TRBV19 and TRBJ1-5; D not resolved. The CDR3 is made up of 17 amino acids. CDR1 and CDR2 (germline): LNHDA, SQIVND (reference sequence). V lost 6 bases, J lost 0 bases, and 18 bases lay in between. The CDR3 sequence is CASSLPGRRYSNQPQHF. The CDR3 coding sequence is TGTGCCAGTAGCCTCCCGGGGAGAAGATATAGCAATCAGCCCCAGCATTTT. The full variable domain, its missing parts supplied by reference TRBV19 and TRBJ1-5, is DGGITQSPKYLFRKEGQNVTLSCEQNLNHDAMYWYRQDPGQGLRLIYYSQIVNDFQKGDIAEGYSVSREKKESFPLTVTSAQKNPTAFYLCASSLPGRRYSNQPQHFGDGTRLSIL.

The CDR3 region has the DNA TGTGCCAGCAGTCAGGGACCCATTGAAGCTTTCTTT. The encoded protein is CASSQGPIEAFF. This chain joins TRBV6-5 and TRBJ1-1, with D possibly matching TRBD1 (5 bases). Germline CDR1 and CDR2: MNHEY and SVGAGI. This CDR3 has 12 amino acids. Trimming pared 5 bases from V and 7 bases from J, leaving 11 bases between.

The V call is TRBV6-2 or TRBV6-3, the J call TRBJ1-2; the D is unclear. This CDR3 is built from 17 residues. Between the trimmed V and J ends, which lost 6 bases and 3 bases, there was a span of 23 bases. Germline V gene sequence: CDR1 MNHEY, CDR2 SVGEGT. Here the CDR3 reads CASSSINRETPHYGYTF. In DNA form, the CDR3 reads TGTGCCAGCAGCTCTATCAACCGGGAGACCCCCCACTATGGCTACACCTTC.

The chain links TRBV5-1 to TRBJ2-2, with 9 nucleotides matching TRBD1. The CDR3 is made up of 16 amino acids. V lost 4 bases to trimming and J lost 3 bases; unmatched junction nucleotides: 7. CDR1 and CDR2 (germline): SGHRS, YFSETQ. The CDR3 DNA sequence: TGCGCCAGCAGCCCAACAGGGGGCGAGGACACCGGGGAGCTGTTTTTT. Translated: CASSPTGGEDTGELFF.

V gene TRBV4-1 combines with J gene TRBJ1-6, with D unresolved. V was shortened by 1 base and J by 6 bases, with 7 bases between the two germline ends. This CDR3 is built from 14 residues. Germline V gives CDR1 MGHRA, CDR2 YSYEKL. The CDR3 protein is CASSQVALNSPLHF. The CDR3 region has the DNA TGCGCCAGCAGCCAAGTGGCGCTTAATTCACCCCTCCACTTT.

In its sample, this clonotype was seen many times. The V gene is TRBV29-1, the J gene TRBJ2-1, with D possibly being TRBD2 (5 bases). Germline V gives CDR1 SQVTM, CDR2 ANQGSEA. V shed 3 bases and J shed 7 bases, with 16 bases lying between them. The CDR3 runs 14 residues. CDR3 sequence (DNA): TGCAGCGTTGACCGGGCCGAGCGGCTTAATGAGCAGTTCTTC. Translated, it gives CSVDRAERLNEQFF.

There are a few counts of this clonotype. The V call is TRBV20-1, the J call TRBJ2-5, with 8 nucleotides matching TRBD2. V was clipped by 0 bases and J by 1 base; unmatched bases: 10. The CDR3 spans 17 residues. Germline CDR1 DFQATT, CDR2 SNEGSKA (reference sequence). The DNA of the CDR3 is TGCAGTGCTAGAGATCCGGGACTAGGAGGCCCCCAAGAGACCCAGTACTTC. Its translation: CSARDPGLGGPQETQYF.

This chain uses TRBV27 with TRBJ2-1, with 8 nucleotides matching TRBD2. Germline-derived CDR1 and CDR2 are MNHEY and SMNVEV (reference sequence). The junction had 3 bases not matched to a gene; V was cut back by 2 bases and J by 6 bases. This CDR3 has 14 residues. CDR3 residues: CASSLRGGLNEQFF. CDR3 nucleotides: TGTGCCAGCAGTTTACGGGGGGGCCTCAATGAGCAGTTCTTC.

This clonotype turned up a few times. The J gene is TRBJ2-1, the V gene TRBV7-9; possibly TRBD1 or TRBD2 for D (5 bases each). CDR1 is SEHNR and CDR2 is FQNEAQ in the germline V gene (reference sequence). The CDR3 spans 13 residues. Between the trimmed V and J ends, which lost 5 bases and 5 bases, there was a span of 10 bases. Written as DNA, the CDR3 is TGTGCCAGCAGCAGCCGGGGACACAATGAGCAGTTCTTC. This sequence encodes CASSSRGHNEQFF.

At least ten counts were recorded for this clonotype. This sequence joins TRBV20-1 and TRBJ2-5; perhaps TRBD1 as D (6 bases). Per germline, CDR1 DFQATT and CDR2 SNEGSKA (reference sequence). The CDR3 runs to 13 residues. Trimming stripped 6 bases from V and 5 bases from J, with 16 bases between. This chain's CDR3 is CSAGASGAETQYF. DNA of the CDR3: TGCAGTGCGGGGGCTAGTGGGGCCGAGACCCAGTACTTC.

The V gene is TRBV5-5, the J gene TRBJ2-3, with 7 bases matching TRBD1. The CDR3 covers 17 residues. Trimming took 0 bases from V and 4 from J; bases not matched to a gene: 11. The germline gives CDR1 SGHKS, CDR2 YYEKEE (reference sequence). CDR3 sequence reads: CASSLEGAASRADTQYF. The CDR3 DNA reads TGTGCCAGCAGCTTGGAGGGGGCGGCCTCCAGGGCAGATACGCAGTATTTT.

The CDR3 region is CASSSPIDYTF. Written as DNA, the CDR3 is TGTGCCAGCAGCTCCCCCATCGACTACACCTTC. This sequence joins TRBV7-2 and TRBJ1-2; D gene uncertain. Trimming pared 4 bases from V and 10 bases from J, leaving 10 bases between. The CDR3 contains 11 residues. Germline CDR1 is SGHTA and CDR2 is FQGNSA.